The clone carrying this T cell receptor (beta chain) has a single count. What it binds is not known. Sequencing used immunoSEQ multiplex PCR; TCRdb keeps in-frame clones, though not all of them. The sample includes about 200,000 clones, 86% of them seen just once. The trim removed 1 base at V and 4 bases at J, leaving 5 bases unmatched. Germline V CDR1 and CDR2: SQVTM, ANQGSEA. The CDR3 covers 14 residues. The data were obtained in a study of cytomegalovirus exposure and HLA in healthy donors. Study in general: The 100 to 150 validation repertoires were reported in a later analysis to have been generated on the same platform as the approximately 700 first-cohort repertoires. General study findings and limits: TCR sequences were mostly rare, though some public TCRs occurred in many donors.

The sequence was obtained from a woman aged 18-35 years in good health and CMV-seronegative. The V call is TRBV29-1, the J call TRBJ1-1; 8 nucleotides line up with TRBD1. Material: PBMCs. CDR3 region: CSVEGTGLGTEAFF. CDR3 coding DNA: TGCAGCGTTGAAGGGACAGGGCTGGGCACTGAAGCTTTCTTT. Full variable domain (rest looked up from reference TRBV29-1 and TRBJ1-1): SAVISQKPSRDICQRGTSLTIQCQVDSQVTMMFWYRQQPGQSLTLIATANQGSEATYESGFVIDKFPISRPNLTFSTLTVSNMSPEDSSIYLCSVEGTGLGTEAFFGQGTRLTVV.